This T cell receptor beta chain originates from a study of radiation and T cells in renal cell carcinoma. Whole-study results and caveats: Pretreatment tumor biopsies were lacking, so baseline clonotypes are unknown.

A note on this clone: Antigen unknown.

V was clipped by 1 base and J by 1 base, with 13 bases between them. Germline lookup yields CDR1 MGHRA and CDR2 YSYEKL. The CDR3 has 16 residues. Documented time point: blood 4 weeks post-SBRT, at nephrectomy. Treatment in this sample: 15 Gy SBRT to primary tumor, nephrectomy 4 weeks later. This renal cell carcinoma was of the clear cell type. Profiled with immunoSEQ multiplex PCR; TCRdb holds only in-frame clones, not every one. The sample lists tens of thousands of clones; less than 85% were seen once. The sequenced sample was blood, obtained from a patient whose treatment included radiotherapy and nephrectomy. The J gene is TRBJ1-1, the V gene TRBV4-1; perhaps TRBD1 as D (6 bases). The origin of this receptor is a woman aged 55-69 years with renal cell carcinoma. The CDR3 region has the DNA TGCGCCAGCAGCCAAGGCGACAGGAGAGGGAACACTGAAGCTTTCTTT. This encodes CASSQGDRRGNTEAFF.